These 17 T cell receptor beta chains share one sample of origin, sequenced in a study of response to subunit inactivated influenza vaccine. TCRdb redid the calling of the RT-PCR reads with MiXCR, one entry per CDR3 protein. In the table there are around 850,000 distinct CDR3 sequences, around 18% of which are singletons. The sample consisted of PBMCs from blood, taken about 5 days after vaccination. These receptors were obtained from a man aged 45-65 years who received an inactivated influenza vaccine.

This sequence joins TRBV18 and TRBJ2-7; 7 nucleotides line up with TRBD1. Trimming removed 5 bases from V and 5 bases from J; junction bases left unmatched: 9. The CDR3 covers 14 residues. CDR1 and CDR2 from the germline V gene are KGHSH and LQKENI. CDR3 bases: TGTGCCAGCTCATTCGGACAGGCCTTGAACGAGCAGTACTTC. It codes for CASSFGQALNEQYF.

The chain couples TRBV27 to TRBJ2-7, with TRBD1 matching over 8 bases. CDR3 size: 15 residues. V shed 6 bases, J shed 6 bases, and the junction held 13 bases outside the gene matches. Germline loops: CDR1 MNHEY, CDR2 SMNVEV (reference sequence). The CDR3 nucleotides read TGTGCCAGCAGCCCAACCACGGACAGGGTACGCGAGCAGTACTTC. This encodes CASSPTTDRVREQYF.

This chain links TRBV5-1 with TRBJ2-3; 11 bases align to TRBD2. Germline CDR1 reads SGHRS; CDR2 reads YFSETQ. This CDR3 is 15 amino acids long. J lost 2 bases, V lost 3 bases, and 2 bases had no gene match. CDR3 coding DNA: TGCGCCAGCAGCTCGGGACTAGCGGACACAGATACGCAGTATTTT. This gives the protein CASSSGLADTDTQYF.

The V gene is TRBV5-1, the J gene TRBJ2-1; 8 nucleotides line up with TRBD2. Unmatched junction bases numbered 6, after V lost 0 bases and J lost 16 bases. CDR3 length equals 12 residues. Germline lookup yields CDR1 SGHRS and CDR2 YFSETQ. This CDR3 reads CASSLVQGLVFF. CDR3 nucleotide sequence: TGCGCCAGCAGCTTGGTACAGGGACTAGTATTCTTC.

Ten or more counts support this clonotype. The V and J genes are TRBV29-1 and TRBJ2-4; the match to TRBD2 covers 7 bases. V dropped 4 bases and J dropped 1; count of bases not matched to a gene: 4. The CDR3 runs 14 residues. Germline assignment: CDR1 SQVTM and CDR2 ANQGSEA. The CDR3 is CSVGGGEAKNIQYF. The CDR3 DNA sequence: TGCAGCGTTGGGGGAGGGGAGGCCAAAAACATTCAGTACTTC.

In its sample, this clonotype was seen many times. The chain employs TRBV12-3 or TRBV12-4 and TRBJ2-1; 7 bases line up with TRBD2. The junction had 5 bases not matched to a gene; V was cut back by 6 bases and J by 6 bases. The CDR3 runs 13 residues. DNA for the CDR3: TGTGCCAGCAGCTCCGGGGGGTCCAATGAGCAGTTCTTC. Its protein product is CASSSGGSNEQFF.

The chain joins TRBV7-9 to TRBJ2-3, with D possibly TRBD2 on 5 matching bases. Trimming left V 4 bases short and J 7 bases short, with 15 bases between. The CDR3 is made up of 14 amino acids. Germline V gene sequence: CDR1 SEHNR, CDR2 FQNEAQ (reference sequence). The chain's CDR3 is CASSSFGLGYTQYF. Here the CDR3 DNA reads TGTGCCAGCAGCTCCTTCGGACTGGGGTATACGCAGTATTTT. The complete variable domain, with remaining parts taken from reference TRBV7-9 and TRBJ2-3, reads DTGVSQNPRHKITKRGQNVTFRCDPISEHNRLYWYRQTLGQGPEFLTYFQNEAQLEKSRLLSDRFSAERPKGSFSTLEIQRTEQGDSAMYLCASSSFGLGYTQYFGPGTRLTVL.

This clonotype has only a few counts. The genes are TRBV9 and TRBJ2-3; 10 nucleotides line up with TRBD2. CDR3 length: 17 amino acids. Trimming at V came to 4 bases and at J to 5 bases, leaving 13 bases not matched to a gene. Germline V gives CDR1 SGDLS, CDR2 YYNGEE. The CDR3 bases are TGTGCCAGCAGCTCCCGGCTAGCGGGAGTATTAGGAGATACGCAGTATTTT. Residues: CASSSRLAGVLGDTQYF.

The chain links TRBV11-2 to TRBJ2-5; 9 nucleotides match TRBD2. V was pared by 3 bases and J by 4 bases, with 15 bases of the junction left unmatched. This CDR3 has 18 residues. Germline values: CDR1 SGHAT, CDR2 FQNNGV. The DNA of the CDR3 is TGTGCCAGCAGCTTCAAAACCGGGACTAGCTTTTCGGGAGAGACCCAGTACTTC. This sequence encodes CASSFKTGTSFSGETQYF.

The table lists this clonotype with many counts. The V call is TRBV29-1, the J call TRBJ1-1, with TRBD1 matching 7 bases. Germline CDR1 and CDR2: SQVTM and ANQGSEA. The CDR3 loop spans 13 amino acids. V gave up 6 bases and J gave up 3 bases; unmatched junction bases: 7. CDR3 region: CSVKTGRDTEAFF. DNA of the CDR3: TGCAGCGTGAAGACAGGGCGGGACACTGAAGCTTTCTTT.

The table lists this clonotype with a few counts. J is TRBJ1-1 and V is TRBV5-1, with D possibly being TRBD1 (5 bases). V lost 6 bases to trimming and J lost 7 bases, with 19 bases between them. In germline, CDR1 is SGHRS, CDR2 YFSETQ. CDR3 length: 14 amino acids. CDR3 DNA: TGCGCCAGCACCCCCGGCTGGGACGAAGATGAAGCTTTCTTT. Translated, it gives CASTPGWDEDEAFF.

The V call is TRBV20-1, the J call TRBJ2-4; TRBD1 is a possible D gene (6 bases). The germline V gene encodes CDR1 DFQATT and CDR2 SNEGSKA (reference sequence). The CDR3 loop spans 15 amino acids. V was trimmed by 5 bases and J by 1 base, leaving 15 bases between them. CDR3 loop: CSAGRHQGAKNIQYF. CDR3 sequence (DNA): TGCAGTGCTGGGCGCCATCAGGGGGCCAAAAACATTCAGTACTTC.

This clonotype was recorded at least ten times. As DNA, the CDR3 is TGTGCCAGCAGCTGGAGCGGGGGAGGCACCGGGGAGCTGTTTTTT. This gives the protein CASSWSGGGTGELFF. The rearrangement links TRBV5-6 to TRBJ2-2; TRBD2 agrees at 8 bases. The V gene's germline CDR1 is SGHDT and CDR2 YYEEEE. V trimming: 3 bases; J trimming: 4 bases; junction bases outside the gene matches: 5. This CDR3 contains 15 residues.

As concerns this clonotype: An end of the junction does not agree with germline; a read error may underlie this. V gene TRBV7-6 combines with J gene TRBJ2-1, with TRBD2 identical over 12 bases. CDR3 length: 14 amino acids. CDR1 and CDR2 (germline): SGHVS, FNYEAQ. For the CDR3, the DNA is TGTGCCAGCAGCTCTCGGCTAGCGGGAGGGCCAGGTATTTTC. Its translation: CASSSRLAGGPGIF.

This clonotype has a count of ten or more. The chain couples TRBV6-5 to TRBJ2-5; 12 bases are a match to TRBD2. Germline loops: CDR1 MNHEY, CDR2 SVGAGI. The CDR3 contains 19 residues. V shed 2 bases, J shed 2 bases, and the junction held 12 bases outside the gene matches. The CDR3 bases are TGTGCCAGCAGTTACAGATCTAGCGGGGGGGCTCTTTCACAAGAGACCCAGTACTTC. This gives the protein CASSYRSSGGALSQETQYF.

This clonotype has a count of ten or more. The rearrangement links TRBV12-3 or TRBV12-4 to TRBJ1-4; 11 bases are shared with TRBD1. V was pared by 4 bases and J by 8 bases, with 6 bases of the junction left unmatched. The CDR3 runs to 15 residues. In nucleotides, the CDR3 is TGTGCCAGCAGTTCCGGACAGGGGGCTGGAGAAAAACTGTTTTTT. Protein product: CASSSGQGAGEKLFF.

The rearrangement joins TRBV20-1 to TRBJ1-1; D unclear. In germline, CDR1 is DFQATT, CDR2 SNEGSKA (reference sequence). Between the trimmed V and J ends, which lost 8 bases and 8 bases, there was a span of 15 bases. This CDR3 comprises 11 residues. This CDR3 reads CSTLAQTEAFF. The DNA of the CDR3 is TGCAGTACGTTGGCCCAAACCGAAGCTTTCTTT.